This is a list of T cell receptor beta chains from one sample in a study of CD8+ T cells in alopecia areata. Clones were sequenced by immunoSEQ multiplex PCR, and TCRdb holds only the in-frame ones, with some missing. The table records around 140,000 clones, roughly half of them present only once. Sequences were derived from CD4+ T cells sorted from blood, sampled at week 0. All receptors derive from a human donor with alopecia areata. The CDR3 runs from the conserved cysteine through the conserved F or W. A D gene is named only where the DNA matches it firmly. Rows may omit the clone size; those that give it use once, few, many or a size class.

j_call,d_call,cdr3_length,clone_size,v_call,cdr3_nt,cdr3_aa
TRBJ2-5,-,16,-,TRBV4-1,TGCGCCAGCAGCCAGGGAGTTGGGGAGTCCCAAGAGACCCAGTACTTC,CASSQGVGESQETQYF
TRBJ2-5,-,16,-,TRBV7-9,TGTGCCAGCAGCTTAGGTCGGCTAGCGTATCAAGAGACCCAGTACTTC,CASSLGRLAYQETQYF
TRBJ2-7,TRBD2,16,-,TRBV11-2,TGTGCCAGCAGAGGGACTAGCGGGAGGGCCGGGTACGAGCAGTACTTC,CASRGTSGRAGYEQYF
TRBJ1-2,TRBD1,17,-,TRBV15,TGTGCCACCAGCAGACCCGGACAGGGGGATACTAACTATGGCTACACCTTC,CATSRPGQGDTNYGYTF
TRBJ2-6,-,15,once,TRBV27,TGTGCCAGCAGTTCCGGGGCGGTTGGGGCCAACGTCCTGACTTTC,CASSSGAVGANVLTF
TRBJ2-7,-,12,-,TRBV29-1,TGCAGCGTTGCATCGGGAGTCTACGAGCAGTACTTC,CSVASGVYEQYF
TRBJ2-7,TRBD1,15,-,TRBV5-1,TGCGCCAGCAGCTCCTTCTCGACAGGGCTTTACGAGCAGTACTTC,CASSSFSTGLYEQYF
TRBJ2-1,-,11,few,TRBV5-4,TGTGCCAGCAGCTTTTCCAATGAGCAGTTCTTC,CASSFSNEQFF
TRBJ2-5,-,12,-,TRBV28,TGTGCCAGCAGTTTTCCCCTCGGGACCCAGTACTTC,CASSFPLGTQYF
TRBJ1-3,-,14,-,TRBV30,TGTGCCTGGAGTGTGCCGGGATCTGGAAACACCATATATTTT,CAWSVPGSGNTIYF
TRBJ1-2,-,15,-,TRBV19,TGTGCCAGTAGGAGTACACACGCCTCTAATTATGGCTACACCTTC,CASRSTHASNYGYTF
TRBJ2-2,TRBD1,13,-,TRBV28,TGTGCCAGCAGGCAGGGACAGGGATGGGAGCTGTTTTTT,CASRQGQGWELFF
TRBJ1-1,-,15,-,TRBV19,TGTGCCAGTAGTCCACCCAGTGCCATGAACACTGAAGCTTTCTTT,CASSPPSAMNTEAFF
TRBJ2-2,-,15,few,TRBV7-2,TGTGCCAGCAGCTTAGAATGGGGGAACACCGGGGAGCTGTTTTTT,CASSLEWGNTGELFF
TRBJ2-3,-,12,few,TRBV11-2,TGTGCCAGCAGTCTCACGGGTTATACGCAGTATTTT,CASSLTGYTQYF
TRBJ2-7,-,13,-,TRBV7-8,TGTGCCAGCAGCTTAGATCTGGCCTACGAGCAGTACTTC,CASSLDLAYEQYF
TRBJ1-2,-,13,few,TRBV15,TGTGCCACCCGGACGGGTGTTGGTTATGGCTACACCTTC,CATRTGVGYGYTF
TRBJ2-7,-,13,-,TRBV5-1,TGCGCCAGCAGCTTGGACAGGGCCTACGAGCAGTACTTC,CASSLDRAYEQYF
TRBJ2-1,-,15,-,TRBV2,TGTGCCAGCAGGAACAGGGAGGGCTCCTACAATGAGCAGTTCTTC,CASRNREGSYNEQFF
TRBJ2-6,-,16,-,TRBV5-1,TGCGCCAGCAGCTCTAGGGTCGGATCTGGGGCCAACGTCCTGACTTTC,CASSSRVGSGANVLTF
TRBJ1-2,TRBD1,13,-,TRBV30,TGTGCCTGGAGCGAGGACAGGGGCTATGGCTACACCTTC,CAWSEDRGYGYTF
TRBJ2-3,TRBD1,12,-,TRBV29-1,TGCAGCACGGGACAGGGCCTGGATACGCAGTATTTT,CSTGQGLDTQYF
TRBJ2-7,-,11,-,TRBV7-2,TGTGCCAGCAGCTTAAACTACGAGCAGTACTTC,CASSLNYEQYF
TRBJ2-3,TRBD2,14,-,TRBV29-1,TGCAGCGTTGAGGGACTAGCGGGAGTGGATACGCAGTATTTT,CSVEGLAGVDTQYF
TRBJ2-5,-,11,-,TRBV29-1,TGCAGCGTTGAAGATCGGGAGACCCAGTACTTC,CSVEDRETQYF
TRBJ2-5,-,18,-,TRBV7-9,TGTGCCAGCAGCTTAGTGAGCCCCCCGACAGGCACCCAAGAGACCCAGTACTTC,CASSLVSPPTGTQETQYF
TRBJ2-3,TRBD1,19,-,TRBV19,TGTGCCAGTAGTCCCACCCGGGACAGGGGAACGTTGTCGCCAGATACGCAGTATTTT,CASSPTRDRGTLSPDTQYF
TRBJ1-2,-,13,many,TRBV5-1,TGCGCCAGCAGCTTGGGGGACAACTATGGCTACACCTTC,CASSLGDNYGYTF
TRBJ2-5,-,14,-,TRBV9,TGTGCCAGCAGCCCCCTCCACAGCCAAGAGACCCAGTACTTC,CASSPLHSQETQYF
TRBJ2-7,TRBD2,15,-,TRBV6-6,TGTGCCAGCAGTTGGAATGCGGGAGGGTCCTACGAGCAGTACTTC,CASSWNAGGSYEQYF
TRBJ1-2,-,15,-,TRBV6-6,TGTGCCAGCAAGCAGGCAATTGGGGCTAACTATGGCTACACCTTC,CASKQAIGANYGYTF
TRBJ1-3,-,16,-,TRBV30,TGTGCCTGGAGTCTCCGCAGGGCGTCTTCTGGAAACACCATATATTTT,CAWSLRRASSGNTIYF
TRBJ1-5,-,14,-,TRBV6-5,TGTGCCAGCAGTTACTCTTCAGGTGATCAGCCCCAGCATTTT,CASSYSSGDQPQHF
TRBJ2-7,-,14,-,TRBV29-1,TGCAGCGTCCGGGGGGGACAGGGATTTTACGAGCAGTACTTC,CSVRGGQGFYEQYF
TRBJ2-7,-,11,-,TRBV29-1,TGCAGCGTTGTTGTCTCCTACGAGCAGTACTTC,CSVVVSYEQYF
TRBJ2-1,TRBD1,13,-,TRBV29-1,TGCAGCGCTGACAGGGGGCCGGGCAATGAGCAGTTCTTC,CSADRGPGNEQFF
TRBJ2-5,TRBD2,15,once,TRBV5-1,TGCGCCAGCAGCCAACTACATAGGGAGGGAGAGACCCAGTACTTC,CASSQLHREGETQYF
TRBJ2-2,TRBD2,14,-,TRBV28,TGTGCCAGCAGAGCGGGAGTAAACACCGGGGAGCTGTTTTTT,CASRAGVNTGELFF
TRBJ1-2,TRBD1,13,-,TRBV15,TGTGCCACCAGCAGCGGACAGGACTATGGCTACACCTTC,CATSSGQDYGYTF
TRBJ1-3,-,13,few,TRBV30,TGTGCCTGGAGTACAGGCTCTGGAAACACCATATATTTT,CAWSTGSGNTIYF
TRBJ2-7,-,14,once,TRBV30,TGTGGCTGGTCGGGGGGCCGGAGCGCCTACGAGCAGTACTTC,CGWSGGRSAYEQYF